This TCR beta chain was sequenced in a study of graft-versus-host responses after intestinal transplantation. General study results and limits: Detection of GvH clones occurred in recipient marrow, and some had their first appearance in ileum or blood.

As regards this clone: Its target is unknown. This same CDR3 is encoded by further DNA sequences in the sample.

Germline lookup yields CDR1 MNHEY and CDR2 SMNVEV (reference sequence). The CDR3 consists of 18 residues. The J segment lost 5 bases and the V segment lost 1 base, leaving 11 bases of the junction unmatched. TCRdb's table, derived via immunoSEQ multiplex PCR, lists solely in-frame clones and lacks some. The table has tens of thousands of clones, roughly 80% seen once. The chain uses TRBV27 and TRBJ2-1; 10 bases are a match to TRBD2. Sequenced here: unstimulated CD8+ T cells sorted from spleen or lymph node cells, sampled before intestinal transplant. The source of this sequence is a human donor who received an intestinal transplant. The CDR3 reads CASSLYGLAGATNNEQFF. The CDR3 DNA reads TGTGCCAGCAGTTTATACGGGCTAGCGGGAGCCACCAACAATGAGCAGTTCTTC.